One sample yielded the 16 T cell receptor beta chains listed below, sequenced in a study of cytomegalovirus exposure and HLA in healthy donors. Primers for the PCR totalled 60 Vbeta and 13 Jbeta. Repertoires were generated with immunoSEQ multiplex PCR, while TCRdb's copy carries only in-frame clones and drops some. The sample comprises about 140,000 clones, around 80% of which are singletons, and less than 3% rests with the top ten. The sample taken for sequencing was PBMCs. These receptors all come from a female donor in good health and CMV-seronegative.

This CDR3 is CASSFWTSGSYEQYF. CDR3 DNA: TGTGCCAGTAGTTTCTGGACTAGCGGATCCTACGAGCAGTACTTC. The rearrangement joins TRBV19 to TRBJ2-7; 10 bases are a match to TRBD2. The trim removed 5 bases at V and 1 base at J, leaving 5 bases unmatched. Germline V lookup: CDR1 LNHDA, CDR2 SQIVND (reference sequence). CDR3 length: 15 amino acids.

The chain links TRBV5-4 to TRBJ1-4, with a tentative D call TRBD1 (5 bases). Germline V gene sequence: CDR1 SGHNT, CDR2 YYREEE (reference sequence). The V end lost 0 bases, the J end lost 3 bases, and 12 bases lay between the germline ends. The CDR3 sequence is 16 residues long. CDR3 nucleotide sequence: TGTGCCAGCAGCTTGGAGCAGGGCTTCGCTAATGAAAAACTGTTTTTT. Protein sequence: CASSLEQGFANEKLFF.

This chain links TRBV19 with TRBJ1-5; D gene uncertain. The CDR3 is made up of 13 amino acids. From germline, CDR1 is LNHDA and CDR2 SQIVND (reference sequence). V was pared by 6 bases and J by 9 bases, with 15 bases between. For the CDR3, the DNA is TGTGCCAGTAGCATAACCTATCAAGCGCCCCAGCATTTT. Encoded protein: CASSITYQAPQHF.

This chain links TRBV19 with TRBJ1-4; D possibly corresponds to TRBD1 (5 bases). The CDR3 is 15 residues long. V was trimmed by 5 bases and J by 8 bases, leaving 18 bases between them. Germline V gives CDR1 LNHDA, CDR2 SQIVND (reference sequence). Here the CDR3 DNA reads TGTGCCAGTAGTCCGGGACTCCCAAGGGGAGAAAAACTGTTTTTT. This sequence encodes CASSPGLPRGEKLFF.

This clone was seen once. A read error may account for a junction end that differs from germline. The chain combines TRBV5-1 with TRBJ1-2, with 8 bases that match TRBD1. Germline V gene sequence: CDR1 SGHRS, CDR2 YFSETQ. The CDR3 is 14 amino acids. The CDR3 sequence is CASSPGDRYYGYPF. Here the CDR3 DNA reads TGCGCCAGCAGCCCCGGGGACAGGTACTATGGCTACCCCTTC.

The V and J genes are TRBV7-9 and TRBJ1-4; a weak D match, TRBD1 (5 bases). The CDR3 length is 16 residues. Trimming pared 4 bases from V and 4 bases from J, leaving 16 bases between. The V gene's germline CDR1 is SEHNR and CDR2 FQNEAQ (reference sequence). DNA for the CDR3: TGTGCCAGCAGCTCGATCCAGACAGCCGATAATGAAAAACTGTTTTTT. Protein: CASSSIQTADNEKLFF.

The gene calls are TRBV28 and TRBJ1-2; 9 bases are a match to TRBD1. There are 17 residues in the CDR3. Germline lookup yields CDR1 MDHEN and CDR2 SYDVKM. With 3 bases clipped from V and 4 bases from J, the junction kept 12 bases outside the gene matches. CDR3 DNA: TGTGCCAGCAGTTTCCGGGACAGGGTCCCCCGCGGCTATGGCTACACCTTC. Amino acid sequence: CASSFRDRVPRGYGYTF.

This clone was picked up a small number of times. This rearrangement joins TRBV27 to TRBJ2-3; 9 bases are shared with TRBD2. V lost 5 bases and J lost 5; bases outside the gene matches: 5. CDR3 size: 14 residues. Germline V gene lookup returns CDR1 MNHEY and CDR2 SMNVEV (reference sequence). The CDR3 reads CASSLLLAGDTQYF. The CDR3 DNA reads TGTGCCAGCAGTCTCCTACTAGCGGGAGATACGCAGTATTTT.

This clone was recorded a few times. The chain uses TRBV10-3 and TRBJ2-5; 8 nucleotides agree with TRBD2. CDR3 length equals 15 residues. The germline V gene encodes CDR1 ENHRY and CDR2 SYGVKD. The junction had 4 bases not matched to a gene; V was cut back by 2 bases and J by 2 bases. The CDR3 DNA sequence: TGTGCCATCAGTGAGGACGGGGGGGCACAAGAGACCCAGTACTTC. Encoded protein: CAISEDGGAQETQYF.

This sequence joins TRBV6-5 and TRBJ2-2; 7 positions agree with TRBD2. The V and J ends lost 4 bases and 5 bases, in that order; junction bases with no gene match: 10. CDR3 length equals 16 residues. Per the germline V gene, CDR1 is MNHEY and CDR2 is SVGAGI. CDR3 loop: CASSSPAGTQTGELFF. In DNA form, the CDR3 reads TGTGCCAGCAGTTCTCCAGCGGGGACGCAAACCGGGGAGCTGTTTTTT.

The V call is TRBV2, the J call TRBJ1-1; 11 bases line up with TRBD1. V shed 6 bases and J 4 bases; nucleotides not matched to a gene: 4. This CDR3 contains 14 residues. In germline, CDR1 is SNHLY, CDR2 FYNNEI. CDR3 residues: CASRGQGESTEAFF. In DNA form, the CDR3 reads TGTGCCAGCAGGGGACAGGGGGAGAGCACTGAAGCTTTCTTT.

CDR3 DNA: TGTGCCAGCAGAGCCCCGACAGGGGTATATACTGAAGCTTTCTTT. Protein sequence: CASRAPTGVYTEAFF. The chain joins TRBV28 to TRBJ1-1; TRBD1 aligns across 8 bases. CDR1 is MDHEN, CDR2 SYDVKM, per germline. The CDR3 loop spans 15 amino acids. The V gene end was trimmed by 6 bases and the J gene end by 5 bases; junction bases not matched to a gene: 11. Using reference TRBV28 and TRBJ1-1 for the parts outside the CDR3, the full variable domain is DVKVTQSSRYLVKRTGEKVFLECVQDMDHENMFWYRQDPGLGLRLIYFSYDVKMKEKGDIPEGYSVSREKKERFSLILESASTNQTSMYLCASRAPTGVYTEAFFGQGTRLTVV.

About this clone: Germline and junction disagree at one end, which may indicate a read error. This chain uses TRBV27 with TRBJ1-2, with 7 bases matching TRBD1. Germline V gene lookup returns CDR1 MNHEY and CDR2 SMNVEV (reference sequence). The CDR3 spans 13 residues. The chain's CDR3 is CASSLSGTAGYPF. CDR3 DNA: TGTGCCAGCAGTTTATCCGGGACAGCTGGCTACCCCTTC.

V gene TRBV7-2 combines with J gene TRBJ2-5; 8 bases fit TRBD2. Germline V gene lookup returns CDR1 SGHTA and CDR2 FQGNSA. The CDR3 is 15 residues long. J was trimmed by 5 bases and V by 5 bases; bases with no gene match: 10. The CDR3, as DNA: TGTGCCAGCAGCCTTACAGCAGCGGGAGTGGAGACCCAGTACTTC. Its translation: CASSLTAAGVETQYF.

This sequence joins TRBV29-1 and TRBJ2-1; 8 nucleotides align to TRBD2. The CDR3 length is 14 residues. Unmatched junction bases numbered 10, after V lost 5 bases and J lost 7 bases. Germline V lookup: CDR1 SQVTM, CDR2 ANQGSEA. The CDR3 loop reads CSVKAGGSGNEQFF. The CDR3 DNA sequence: TGCAGCGTTAAGGCGGGAGGTTCGGGAAATGAGCAGTTCTTC.

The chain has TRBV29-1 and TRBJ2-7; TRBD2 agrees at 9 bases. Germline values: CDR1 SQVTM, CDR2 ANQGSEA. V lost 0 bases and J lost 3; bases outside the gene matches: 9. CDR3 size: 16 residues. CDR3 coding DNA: TGCAGCGTTGAAGATCTTCAGGCTAGCGGGAACTACGAGCAGTACTTC. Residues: CSVEDLQASGNYEQYF.